This T cell receptor (beta chain) was observed in a study of T-cell reconstitution after alpha-beta-depleted transplantation in children. General observations from the study: Several hundred rapidly expanded clones from non-depleted graft cells reportedly supplied alpha-beta T cells about two months post-transplant. Elevated TCRbeta diversity at day 60 was traced, in some patients, to surviving recipient T cells and thymic progenitors. Hyperexpanded clones declined; after one year, newly produced T cells mostly supplied diversity.

During its preparation, the TCRbeta library received unique molecular identifiers. TCRdb itself ran the PCR reads through MiXCR, one entry per CDR3 protein. The sample carries about 1,000,000 distinct CDR3 sequences, less than 30% recorded once. This clonotype was detected a few times. The target antigen is unknown. Germline V gives CDR1 MNHEY, CDR2 SMNVEV (reference sequence). The CDR3 covers 13 residues. Trimming took 6 bases from V and 7 from J, leaving 15 bases between them. The source is a boy younger than two who had a stem cell transplant for SCID, so the T cells may come from the graft donor. The chain uses TRBV27 and TRBJ1-1; D perhaps matches TRBD1 (6 bases). This material consisted of PBMCs, mostly from graft donor cells, taken 360 days after TCRalphabeta/CD19-depleted stem cell transplant. The CDR3 here is CASSPGTRLEAFF. CDR3 DNA sequence: TGTGCCAGCAGCCCCGGGACAAGGCTTGAAGCTTTCTTT.